This T cell receptor beta chain is from a study of radiation and T cells in renal cell carcinoma (dated by TCRdb to the early 2020s). As for the study more broadly: In total, roughly 53 samples underwent TCR beta sequencing: approximately 26 tumors plus 27 peripheral blood samples. Across all 50 or so samples, 4,016,671 unique CDR3 nucleotide sequences, encoding roughly 3 million unique CDR3 amino acid sequences, were identified. What the study reported, not specific to this receptor: Because no pretreatment tumor biopsies were available, whether clonotypes were present in the tumor at baseline could not be determined. Irradiated tumors contained more dominant CDR3 motifs, and these motifs occupied a larger share of the repertoire than in control tumors. In blood, the top tumor clonotypes increased between baseline and 2 weeks post-radiation and then shrank by 4 weeks, which suggests that tumor-resident clones expanded only transiently. Compared with controls, irradiated tumors had higher TCR clonality, as the top 100 clonotypes made up an average of around 50% of the repertoire, versus approximately 43% in nephrectomy-only tumors. Because only small tumor regions of roughly 0.9 g were available, intratumoral heterogeneity was not captured. Because the trial had a single-armed design, the trial could not examine how radiation dose or scheduling affected the TCR repertoire.

In light of the paper, this sample's time point label describes: tumor resected at nephrectomy. The treatment or condition label corresponds to: 15 Gy SBRT to primary tumor, nephrectomy 4 weeks later. The samples were drawn from a clinical trial, where primary renal cell carcinomas were treated with 15 Gy of stereotactic body radiation therapy and then removed by nephrectomy 4 weeks afterward. All patients had renal cell carcinoma with clear cell pathology. Tumors were dissociated mechanically, digested with collagenase/hyaluronidase at 37 degrees C, processed in gentleMACS C tubes, and stored in liquid nitrogen. Genomic DNA for TCR sequencing was prepared using the QIAamp DNA Blood Mini Kit (Qiagen). The analyses included just those samples that passed every quality control check. Following the manufacturer's recommendations, the immunoSEQ kit was used to generate TCR beta libraries from genomic DNA. Library preparation used a first multiplex PCR with proprietary primers, then a second PCR adding unique barcodes, with bead cleanups after each round. A kit-provided positive control reaction and a negative control reaction were included in every sample batch. The final libraries underwent checking on an Agilent 4200 TapeStation D1000 ScreenTape, volumetric pooling, and quantification by qPCR. An Illumina NextSeq500 fitted with a MidOutput 150-cycle cartridge performed the sequencing, running 156 Read1 cycles and 15 Index1 cycles with the kit's custom primers. The pooled library was loaded at roughly 1 pM, and around 20% PhiX control was spiked in. In the paper's pipeline: Vendor-processed data were analyzed in R, with a clonotype defined as all T cells sharing the same CDR3 nucleotide sequence. For clone abundance analyses, frequencies were normalized to the 10,000 most abundant clones in each sample. Public T cell clones, which averaged fewer than five per sample, were excluded before analysis. Dominant motifs were analyzed with ImmunoMap using the PAM10 matrix, a gap penalty of 30, and a homology threshold of 0.3, and motifs with a cumulative frequency of at least 0.01 were considered dominant. A difference in abundance of at least 32-fold between compartments was used to define tumor-enriched and baseline blood-enriched clonotypes. Similarity between tumor and blood repertoires was quantified using the Baroni-Urbani and Buser coefficient, and groups were compared with two-tailed Wilcoxon tests in R. What TCRdb holds here is the immuneACCESS table cut down to in-frame rearrangements. Part of the clones is not present; checked against another copy, under half of the missing clones reflect an unresolved V gene, and the others are unexplained. D and trimming were read from the DNA, whereas the V and J calls and clone size are those reported in that table. This sample lists 15,000 to 20,000 clones; approximately 48% were detected once. The ten largest make up approximately 40% of the sample.

Based on the germline V gene, the CDR1 and CDR2 sequences are SGHRS and YFSETQ. Trimming removed 0 bases from V and 4 bases from J, leaving 10 bases between the germline ends. Including cysteine and phenylalanine, the CDR3 has 14 amino acids. Only CDR3 DNA is held: 42 bases, read in frame from base 1. With respect to this clone: Its antigen specificity is not known. Base-call qualities are not available, and no considerably larger clone is one nucleotide away.

This TCR derives from a woman aged 55-69 years with renal cell carcinoma. The sample here was tumor tissue, taken from a patient whose treatment included radiotherapy and nephrectomy. Recombination connected TRBV5-1 to TRBJ1-1; 5 matching bases give a weak D call of TRBD1. The CDR3 here reads CASSLEGIFTEAFF. The DNA sequence is as follows: TGCGCCAGCAGCTTGGAGGGGATCTTCACTGAAGCTTTCTTT.